A single sample is the source of the 20 T cell receptor beta chains below, sequenced in a study of control samples from healthy donors and cancer patients. Profiled with immunoSEQ multiplex PCR; TCRdb holds only in-frame clones, not every one. Of under 150,000 clones listed, approximately 94% are singletons. The sample consisted of blood. These receptors were collected from a man aged 30-40 years in good health.

The chain uses TRBV7-2 and TRBJ1-4; 9 bases line up with TRBD1. The CDR3 covers 16 residues. Trimming removed 3 bases from V and 8 bases from J; junction bases left unmatched: 10. Germline V CDR1 and CDR2: SGHTA, FQGNSA. The CDR3 DNA reads as TGTGCCAGCAGCTTTTCTACCGGGACAGGGCGGGAAAAACTGTTTTTT. It is translated as CASSFSTGTGREKLFF.

This rearrangement joins TRBV27 to TRBJ2-7, with 8 nucleotides matching TRBD1. V lost 6 bases and J lost 7; bases outside the gene matches: 5. The length of the CDR3 is 12 residues. CDR1 and CDR2 (germline): MNHEY, SMNVEV (reference sequence). CDR3 loop: CASSTTGGEQYF. The CDR3 DNA reads TGTGCCAGCAGCACAACAGGGGGAGAGCAGTACTTC.

This chain uses TRBV3-1 (or the pseudogene TRBV3-2) with TRBJ1-2; D perhaps matches TRBD1 (5 bases). Germline CDR1 is LGHDT and CDR2 is YNNKEL (reference sequence). CDR3 size: 13 residues. Trimming took off 2 bases at V and 5 bases at J, with 9 bases between the two ends. CDR3 protein: CASSQRGSYGYTF. The CDR3 DNA reads as TGTGCCAGCAGCCAAAGGGGTTCTTATGGCTACACCTTC.

V gene TRBV7-8 combines with J gene TRBJ2-3, with TRBD2 identical over 8 bases. CDR1 SGHVS and CDR2 FQNEAQ come from the germline V gene. After removal of 1 base from V and 7 bases from J, the junction contained 10 bases not matched to a gene. The CDR3 covers 16 residues. CDR3 loop: CASSLEGRGGLNTQYF. The CDR3 nucleotides read TGTGCCAGCAGCTTAGAAGGCCGGGGGGGCTTAAATACGCAGTATTTT.

The chain combines TRBV6-2 or TRBV6-3 with TRBJ2-2, with D possibly matching TRBD2 (6 bases). The CDR3 is made up of 15 amino acids. V was trimmed by 3 bases and J by 4 bases, leaving 12 bases between them. Looked up from germline, CDR1 is MNHEY and CDR2 is SVGEGT. The CDR3 is CASSYIGGSTGELFF. In DNA, the CDR3 is TGTGCCAGCAGTTATATTGGAGGGTCCACCGGGGAGCTGTTTTTT.

The V and J genes are TRBV15 and TRBJ2-7; perhaps TRBD2 as D (5 bases). Trimming left V 6 bases short and J 0 bases short, with 9 bases between. CDR1 LNHNV and CDR2 YYDKDF come from the germline V gene (reference sequence). This CDR3 is built from 13 residues. The CDR3 region is CATSSGVSYEQYF. CDR3 nucleotide sequence: TGTGCCACCAGTTCCGGGGTCTCCTACGAGCAGTACTTC.

The chain uses TRBV5-4 and TRBJ1-3; D may be TRBD1 (5 bases). Germline V gene sequence: CDR1 SGHNT, CDR2 YYREEE (reference sequence). There are 17 residues in the CDR3. Between the trimmed V and J ends, which lost 4 bases and 0 bases, there was a span of 17 bases. The CDR3 DNA reads TGTGCCAGCAGCCCGGCCCTGGGGGGGGGCTCTGGAAACACCATATATTTT. This encodes CASSPALGGGSGNTIYF.

The chain joins TRBV7-3 to TRBJ1-6, with unresolved D. Trimming stripped 7 bases from V and 0 bases from J, with 10 bases between. CDR1 and CDR2 from the germline V gene are SGHTA and FQGTGA. The CDR3 covers 15 residues. CDR3: CASTTGSSYNSPLHF. Here the CDR3 DNA reads TGTGCCAGCACGACGGGAAGCTCCTATAATTCACCCCTCCACTTT.

CDR3 sequence (DNA): TGTGCCTGGAGCCAGGGGCCTAATGAAAAACTGTTTTTT. This encodes CAWSQGPNEKLFF. The V call is TRBV30, the J call TRBJ1-4; tentative D call: TRBD1 (6 bases). The V end lost 3 bases, the J end lost 3 bases, and 8 bases lay between the germline ends. This CDR3 comprises 13 residues. Germline values: CDR1 GTSNPN, CDR2 SVGIG (reference sequence).

This clone was seen only once. The chain employs TRBV30 and TRBJ1-2; tentatively, D is TRBD1 (6 bases). The CDR3 covers 13 residues. V lost 2 bases to trimming and J lost 4 bases, with 11 bases between them. CDR1 is GTSNPN and CDR2 is SVGIG in the germline V gene (reference sequence). The CDR3 region has the DNA TGTGCCTGGAGTACTAGCAGGGGCTATGGCTACACCTTC. Translating it yields CAWSTSRGYGYTF.

The chain employs TRBV11-1 and TRBJ1-1; D unclear. The V end was cut by 2 bases, the J end by 0 bases, with 4 bases between. CDR1 and CDR2 from the germline V gene are SGHAT and FQDESV (reference sequence). This CDR3 has 13 residues. CDR3 in DNA: TGTGCCAGCAGCTTAACTGTGAACACTGAAGCTTTCTTT. Translation: CASSLTVNTEAFF.

The chain has TRBV6-5 and TRBJ1-1; 8 nucleotides agree with TRBD1. V lost 7 bases to trimming and J lost 5 bases; unmatched junction nucleotides: 12. Germline V CDR1 and CDR2: MNHEY, SVGAGI. The CDR3 consists of 15 residues. The CDR3 DNA follows: TGTGCCAGCACTGGCCGAACCAGGGGGCGGACTGAAGCTTTCTTT. This codes for CASTGRTRGRTEAFF.

The sample holds one count of this clone. The V call is TRBV28, the J call TRBJ2-7; weak D call: TRBD2 (6 bases). V shed 6 bases and J shed 2 bases, with 20 bases lying between them. The CDR3 runs to 16 residues. Germline V gives CDR1 MDHEN, CDR2 SYDVKM. The CDR3 sequence: CASSPRGLTTTYEQYF. CDR3 nucleotides: TGTGCCAGCAGCCCACGGGGACTCACGACCACCTACGAGCAGTACTTC.

The chain recombines TRBV18 with TRBJ1-1; possibly TRBD1 for D (6 bases). V was pared by 4 bases and J by 1 base, with 10 bases between. Germline V gene data show CDR1 as KGHSH and CDR2 as LQKENI. The length of the CDR3 is 14 residues. In DNA form, the CDR3 reads TGTGCCAGCTCACTGAACAGGGCGAACACTGAAGCTTTCTTT. Translation gives CASSLNRANTEAFF.

The J gene is TRBJ2-7, the V gene TRBV20-1; 7 nucleotides agree with TRBD2. Unmatched junction bases numbered 22, after V lost 3 bases and J lost 5 bases. CDR1 and CDR2 from the germline V gene are DFQATT and SNEGSKA (reference sequence). The CDR3 totals 18 residues. CDR3 amino acids: CSASPPSGFVLGPNEQYF. The CDR3 DNA sequence: TGCAGTGCTAGTCCGCCTAGCGGTTTTGTGCTTGGGCCCAACGAGCAGTACTTC.

J is TRBJ2-3 and V is TRBV19, with 10 bases aligning to TRBD2. CDR1 LNHDA and CDR2 SQIVND come from the germline V gene (reference sequence). The CDR3 is 16 amino acids. V trimming: 3 bases; J trimming: 5 bases; junction bases outside the gene matches: 8. The CDR3 sequence: CASSIGSGGAEDTQYF. DNA of the CDR3: TGTGCCAGTAGTATTGGGAGCGGGGGGGCTGAAGATACGCAGTATTTT.

This clone was recorded only once. The V and J genes are TRBV5-6 and TRBJ2-1; D could derive from TRBD1 or TRBD2 (6 bases each). V lost 6 bases and J lost 0, with 13 bases in between. Germline V gene lookup returns CDR1 SGHDT and CDR2 YYEEEE. This CDR3 contains 15 residues. The DNA of the CDR3 is TGTGCCAGCATCCAGAGGGGGGCCTCCTACAATGAGCAGTTCTTC. Its translation: CASIQRGASYNEQFF.

The chain recombines TRBV5-1 with TRBJ1-4; maybe TRBD1 (5 bases). Germline CDR1 and CDR2: SGHRS and YFSETQ. CDR3 length equals 15 residues. V lost 2 bases to trimming and J lost 3 bases, with 11 bases between them. The CDR3 loop reads CASSFADRANEKLFF. Here the CDR3 DNA reads TGCGCCAGCAGCTTCGCCGACAGAGCTAATGAAAAACTGTTTTTT.

V is TRBV2 and J is TRBJ2-5, with D hard to call. V lost 8 bases and J 2 bases, leaving 3 bases between the germline ends. Per the germline V gene, CDR1 is SNHLY and CDR2 is FYNNEI. This CDR3 region has 10 residues. In DNA, the CDR3 is TGTGCCAGCGGACAAGAGACCCAGTACTTC. This sequence encodes CASGQETQYF.

In its sample, this clone was seen once. The V call is TRBV7-9, the J call TRBJ2-7; weak D call: TRBD2 (5 bases). This CDR3 comprises 13 residues. The germline gives CDR1 SEHNR, CDR2 FQNEAQ (reference sequence). The V end lost 1 base, the J end lost 8 bases, and 12 bases lay between the germline ends. The chain's CDR3 is CASSLEVPGKQYF. CDR3 nucleotides: TGTGCCAGCAGCTTAGAGGTGCCGGGAAAGCAGTACTTC.